The text below deals with one T cell receptor beta chain. Its antigen is as yet unknown. Profiled with immunoSEQ multiplex PCR; TCRdb holds only in-frame clones, not every one. The repertoire holds around 110,000 clones, around 91% seen once, with approximately 22% in the top ten. The data are from a study of T cell responses to AZD1222 COVID-19 vaccine. Study-wide background: The study pooled second doses at about 4 or about 12 weeks.

V dropped 5 bases and J dropped 8 bases, with 15 bases sitting between them. CDR3 size: 13 residues. Study-level findings and limits: White British people made up most donors, females outnumbered males, and clonal diversity was possibly underestimated.

The material sequenced was peripheral blood, taken on day 0 of AZD1222 vaccination. This clonotype was sampled from an adult in good health. The chain combines TRBV12-3 or TRBV12-4 with TRBJ1-2; D is perhaps TRBD1 (6 bases). The CDR3 is CASSREGVLGYTF. The CDR3 DNA follows: TGTGCCAGCAGTCGAGAGGGGGTGTTGGGCTACACCTTC.